This paragraph reports one T cell receptor (beta chain). The data were obtained in a study of shared clonotypes between healthy human individuals. Assay: immunoSEQ multiplex PCR; the TCRdb copy retains only in-frame clones and omits some. The sample records about 2.3 million clones, roughly 92% being singletons. The CDR3 totals 13 residues. V dropped 1 base and J dropped 4 bases, with 7 bases sitting between them. Germline values: CDR1 MNHNS, CDR2 SASEGT. This TCR came from a man younger than 35 in good health. Some clones in this sample may be carry-over from other donors' samples. The sample was naive CD4+ T cells from PBMCs. As to subset: CD45RA+ positively selected. This chain joins TRBV6-1 and TRBJ1-2; D is unclear. The CDR3 nucleotides are TGTGCCAGCAGTGAAGGGGGAGCCTATGGCTACACCTTC. It codes for CASSEGGAYGYTF.